This TCR beta chain was sequenced in a study of T cell responses to AZD1222 COVID-19 vaccine. Turning to the study itself: Second-dose recipients at about 4 or about 12 weeks were treated as one pooled group.

The CDR3 is 14 amino acids. The V segment lost 7 bases and the J segment 6 bases; nucleotides outside the gene matches: 10. The germline gives CDR1 MNHEY, CDR2 SVGAGI. For this clone: Its antigen is unidentified.

This table comes from immunoSEQ multiplex PCR, and its TCRdb copy is limited to in-frame clones, with some not included. The table has some 130,000 clones, approximately 84% seen once. Study results and caveats: Every sample of the repertoires postdated the peak T cell response. CD4 TCRs linked to vaccination spanned spike, dominating at 160-218 and 743-854. Clonal diversity was possibly underestimated, and the donors were mostly white British, with more females.

The J gene is TRBJ1-1, the V gene TRBV6-5; TRBD1 agrees at 8 bases. The sequences come from peripheral blood, collected on day 0 of AZD1222 vaccination. This TCR came from an adult in good health. The CDR3: CASILRQGAAEAFF. In nucleotides, the CDR3 is TGTGCCAGCATCCTGCGGCAGGGGGCCGCTGAAGCTTTCTTT.